This T cell receptor beta chain originates from a study of blood T cell repertoires in COVID-19. Whole-study context: Whether acute or convalescent, the COVID-19 samples came from the United States, Italy and Spain.

Clones were sequenced by immunoSEQ multiplex PCR, and TCRdb holds only the in-frame ones, with some missing. The sample lists about 83,000 clones, around 83% occurring once. The CDR3 covers 18 residues. Germline V lookup: CDR1 SGHAT, CDR2 FQNNGV. V dropped 1 base and J dropped 2; count of bases not matched to a gene: 7. This TCR was recovered from a woman aged 80 or older in a cohort sampled during active or convalescent COVID-19. Sequencing was carried out using peripheral blood. The chain employs TRBV11-2 and TRBJ2-2; TRBD2 agrees at 10 bases. The DNA of the CDR3 is TGTGCCAGCAGCTTAGGGAGTTTACTAGCGGGAAACACCGGGGAGCTGTTTTTT. Encoded protein: CASSLGSLLAGNTGELFF.